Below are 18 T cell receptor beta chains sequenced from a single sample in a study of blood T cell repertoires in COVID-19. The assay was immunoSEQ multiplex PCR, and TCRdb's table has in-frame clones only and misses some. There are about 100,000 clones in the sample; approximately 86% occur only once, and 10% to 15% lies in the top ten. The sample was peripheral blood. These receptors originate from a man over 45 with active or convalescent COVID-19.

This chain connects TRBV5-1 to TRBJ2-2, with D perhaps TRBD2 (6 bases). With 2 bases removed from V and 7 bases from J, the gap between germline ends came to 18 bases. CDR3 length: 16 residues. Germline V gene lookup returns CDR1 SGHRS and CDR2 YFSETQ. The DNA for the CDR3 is TGCGCCAGCAGCTTAGCGGCCGGGAGAGTCGGCGGGGAGCTGTTTTTT. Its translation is CASSLAAGRVGGELFF.

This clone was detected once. This CDR3 reads CASSQGLDTQYF. The CDR3 DNA reads as TGTGCCAGCAGCCAGGGACTTGATACGCAGTATTTT. The chain recombines TRBV14 with TRBJ2-3; TRBD2 is a possible D gene (6 bases). V lost 3 bases and J 6 bases, leaving 7 bases between the germline ends. In germline, CDR1 is SGHDN, CDR2 FVKESK. The CDR3 length is 12 residues.

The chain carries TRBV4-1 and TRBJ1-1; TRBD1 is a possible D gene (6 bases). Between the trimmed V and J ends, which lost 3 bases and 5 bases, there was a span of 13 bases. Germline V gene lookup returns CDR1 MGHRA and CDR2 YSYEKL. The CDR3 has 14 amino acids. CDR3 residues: CASSHQGMETEAFF. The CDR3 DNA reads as TGCGCCAGCAGCCACCAGGGGATGGAAACTGAAGCTTTCTTT.

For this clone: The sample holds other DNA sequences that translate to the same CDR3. The CDR3 loop is CASSLGQGDTGELFF. The CDR3 coding sequence is TGTGCCAGCAGCTTGGGACAGGGTGACACCGGGGAGCTGTTTTTT. The chain links TRBV5-4 to TRBJ2-2; 7 nucleotides agree with TRBD1. Looked up from germline, CDR1 is SGHNT and CDR2 is YYREEE (reference sequence). CDR3 length equals 15 residues. J lost 3 bases, V lost 0 bases, and 2 bases had no gene match.

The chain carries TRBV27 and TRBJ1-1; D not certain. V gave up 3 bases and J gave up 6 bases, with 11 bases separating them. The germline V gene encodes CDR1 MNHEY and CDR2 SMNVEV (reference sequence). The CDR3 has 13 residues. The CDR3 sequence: CASSLAQAPEAFF. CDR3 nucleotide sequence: TGTGCCAGCAGTTTGGCTCAGGCTCCTGAAGCTTTCTTT.

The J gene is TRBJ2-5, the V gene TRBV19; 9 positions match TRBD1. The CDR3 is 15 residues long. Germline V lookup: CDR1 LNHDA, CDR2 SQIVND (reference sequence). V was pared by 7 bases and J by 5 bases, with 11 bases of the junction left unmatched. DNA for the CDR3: TGTGCCAGTACCGTGACAGGGGGTGATTCGGAGACCCAGTACTTC. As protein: CASTVTGGDSETQYF.

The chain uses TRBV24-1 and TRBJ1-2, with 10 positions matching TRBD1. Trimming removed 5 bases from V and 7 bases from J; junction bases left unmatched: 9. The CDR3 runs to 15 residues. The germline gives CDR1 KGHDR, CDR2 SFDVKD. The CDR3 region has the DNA TGTGCCACCAGTGCCCCGGGACAGGGGCTCGGTGGCTACACCTTC. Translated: CATSAPGQGLGGYTF.

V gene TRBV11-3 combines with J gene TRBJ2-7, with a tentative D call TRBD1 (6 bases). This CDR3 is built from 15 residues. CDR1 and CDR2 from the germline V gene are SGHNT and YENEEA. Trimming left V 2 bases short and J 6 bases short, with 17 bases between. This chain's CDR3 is CASSLSTGTFGEQYF. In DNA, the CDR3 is TGTGCCAGCAGCTTAAGTACAGGGACCTTCGGCGAGCAGTACTTC.

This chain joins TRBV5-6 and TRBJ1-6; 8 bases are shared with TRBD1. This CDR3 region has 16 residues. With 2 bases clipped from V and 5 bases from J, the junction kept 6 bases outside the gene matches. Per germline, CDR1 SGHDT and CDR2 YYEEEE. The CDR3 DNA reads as TGTGCCAGCAGCTTCGGGCTGACAGGGGATAATTCACCCCTCCACTTT. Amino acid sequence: CASSFGLTGDNSPLHF. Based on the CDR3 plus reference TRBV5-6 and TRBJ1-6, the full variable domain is DAGVTQSPTHLIKTRGQQVTLRCSPKSGHDTVSWYQQALGQGPQFIFQYYEEEERQRGNFPDRFSGHQFPNYSSELNVNALLLGDSALYLCASSFGLTGDNSPLHFGNGTRLTVT.

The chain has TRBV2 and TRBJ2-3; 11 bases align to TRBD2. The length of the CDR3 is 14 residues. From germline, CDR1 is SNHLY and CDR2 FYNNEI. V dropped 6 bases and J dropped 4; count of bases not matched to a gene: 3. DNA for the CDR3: TGTGCCAGCAGACTAGCGGGAGATCCAGATACGCAGTATTTT. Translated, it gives CASRLAGDPDTQYF.

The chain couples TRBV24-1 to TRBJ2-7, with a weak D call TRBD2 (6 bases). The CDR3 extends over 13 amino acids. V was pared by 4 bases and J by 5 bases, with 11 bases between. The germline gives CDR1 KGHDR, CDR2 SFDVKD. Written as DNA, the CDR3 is TGTGCCACCAGTGAGGCAGGGAGGCACGAGCAGTACTTC. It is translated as CATSEAGRHEQYF.

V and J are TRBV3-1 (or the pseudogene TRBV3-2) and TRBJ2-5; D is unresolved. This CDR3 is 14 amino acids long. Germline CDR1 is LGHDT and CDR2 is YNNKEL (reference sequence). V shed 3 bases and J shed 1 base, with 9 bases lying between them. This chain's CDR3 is CASSHPRTQETQYF. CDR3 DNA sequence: TGTGCCAGCAGCCATCCTAGAACCCAAGAGACCCAGTACTTC.

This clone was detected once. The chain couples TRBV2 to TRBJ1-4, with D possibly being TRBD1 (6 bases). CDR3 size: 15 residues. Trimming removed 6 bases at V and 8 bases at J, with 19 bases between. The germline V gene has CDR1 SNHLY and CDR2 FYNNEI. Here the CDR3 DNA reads TGTGCCAGCAGGGTAGCAGGGGTCCCGCCGGAAAAACTGTTTTTT. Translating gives CASRVAGVPPEKLFF.

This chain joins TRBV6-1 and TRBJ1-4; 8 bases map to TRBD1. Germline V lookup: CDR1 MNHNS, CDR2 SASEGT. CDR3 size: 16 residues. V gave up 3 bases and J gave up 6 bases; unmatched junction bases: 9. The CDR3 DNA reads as TGTGCCAGCAGTGACCCCGACAGGGGTTGGGATGAAAAACTGTTTTTT. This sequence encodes CASSDPDRGWDEKLFF.

CDR3 loop: CASSPWTGSSYNEQFF. The CDR3 DNA follows: TGTGCCAGCAGCCCTTGGACAGGGAGCTCCTACAATGAGCAGTTCTTC. The chain employs TRBV28 and TRBJ2-1; 8 bases are shared with TRBD1. Per the germline V gene, CDR1 is MDHEN and CDR2 is SYDVKM. The CDR3 length is 16 residues. The J segment lost 0 bases and the V segment lost 6 bases, leaving 7 bases of the junction unmatched.

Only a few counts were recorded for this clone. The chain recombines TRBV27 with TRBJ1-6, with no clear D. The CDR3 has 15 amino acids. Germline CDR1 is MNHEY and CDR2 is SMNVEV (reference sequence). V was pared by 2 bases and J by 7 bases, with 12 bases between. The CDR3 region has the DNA TGTGCCAGCAGTTTAGGGCAGACGCTGAATTCACCCCTCCACTTT. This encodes CASSLGQTLNSPLHF.

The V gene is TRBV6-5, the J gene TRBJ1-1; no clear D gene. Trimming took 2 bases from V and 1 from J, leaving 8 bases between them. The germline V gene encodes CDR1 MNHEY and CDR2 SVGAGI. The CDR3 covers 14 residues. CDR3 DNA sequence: TGTGCCAGCAGTTACGTTCCGGGGAACACTGAAGCTTTCTTT. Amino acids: CASSYVPGNTEAFF.

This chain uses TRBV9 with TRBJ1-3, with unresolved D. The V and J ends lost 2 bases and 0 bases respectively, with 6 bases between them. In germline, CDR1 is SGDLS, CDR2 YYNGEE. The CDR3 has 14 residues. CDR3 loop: CASSVRNSGNTIYF. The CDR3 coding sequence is TGTGCCAGCAGCGTCAGGAACTCTGGAAACACCATATATTTT.